Listed here is a single T cell receptor beta chain. Its target antigen remains unknown. Sequence at one end of the junction differs from germline and may be a read error. Selection of patients required sufficient residual fresh-frozen tumor tissue and over two years of available survival data. Although molecular status otherwise differed among the glioblastoma patients, no patient had an isocitrate dehydrogenase mutation. PBMC collection took place before vaccination, two weeks after the third vaccination, and at tumor progression if progression occurred. The Qiagen DNeasy Blood extraction Kit was used for extraction of genomic DNA. The germline V gene (reference sequence) specifies DFQATT as CDR1 and SNEGSKA as CDR2. The CDR3 runs 11 residues from the cysteine to the phenylalanine. Only CDR3 DNA is held: 33 bases, read in frame from base 1. The sample belongs to a study of glioma-infiltrating T cells after dendritic cell vaccination (dated by TCRdb to the mid-2010s). Background on the whole study: Of the roughly 15 glioblastoma patients in the cohort, all drawn from Phase I and II dendritic cell vaccination trials, 9 were newly diagnosed and 6 had recurrent disease. Between the early 2000s and the early 2010s, the patients were given dendritic cell vaccination pulsed with autologous tumor lysate. To make the vaccine, monocyte-derived dendritic cells were cultured for 6 to 8 days with IL-4 and GM-CSF and then pulsed overnight with autologous tumor lysate. Each patient got three intradermal injections of the dendritic cell vaccine, spaced at biweekly intervals, in the arm below the axilla. In glioblastoma patients vaccinated with dendritic cells, deep sequencing of TCR beta CDR3 regions served to measure the amount of tumor-infiltrating lymphocytes and to compare repertoires between tumor and blood. Survival after dendritic cell vaccination was correlated with TCR sequencing metrics, such as TIL content and the overlap between tumor and blood repertoires.

Using the immunoSEQ assay, TCRB CDR3 regions were amplified from 2 micrograms of genomic DNA, or from all available DNA when less than that was on hand. The multiplex PCR employed 60 forward primers targeting TCR V beta segments and 13 reverse primers targeting J beta segments. To estimate the number of reads per starting template, synthetic control templates were added to each sample at limiting dilution. The Illumina HiSeq System generated sequencing reads of 87 bp. In the source study's methods: PCR and sequencing errors were removed by a nearest neighbor algorithm that merged closely related sequences. TCR overlap was measured as the percentage of unique tumor TCR beta sequences also present in the same patient's peripheral blood. As stored in TCRdb, this immuneACCESS dataset retains in-frame rearrangements with V and J assigned. A fraction of the clones does not appear; measured against another copy, unresolved V genes explain less than half of the discrepancy, and the remainder lacks a known reason. The V and J calls and the clone size are those of that table, but D and trimming were determined from the DNA. The sample table contains roughly 90,000 clones; only one count was recorded for 80% to 90% of them. The ten largest clones add up to roughly 14% of the sample.

What the work shows at the level of the full study, not this receptor alone: The TCR overlap response model with three groups was called speculative and said to need prospective validation. After dendritic cell vaccination, a higher estimated pretreatment TIL content predicted longer time to progression and longer overall survival. The cohort was small and heterogeneous, only a few patients had full blood and tumor sets, and even fewer had initial-recurrent tumor pairs. No direct relationship between TCR clonality and survival was found, suggesting a diverse polyclonal response may matter.

This chain joins TRBV20-1 to TRBJ2-5; 8 central nucleotides agree with TRBD2. The specimen was blood, collected before dendritic cell vaccination. This receptor was taken from a human donor with glioblastoma. The base sequence is TGCAGTGCTAGCTCCGCACTAGCGGAACACTTC. It translates as CSASSALAEHF.